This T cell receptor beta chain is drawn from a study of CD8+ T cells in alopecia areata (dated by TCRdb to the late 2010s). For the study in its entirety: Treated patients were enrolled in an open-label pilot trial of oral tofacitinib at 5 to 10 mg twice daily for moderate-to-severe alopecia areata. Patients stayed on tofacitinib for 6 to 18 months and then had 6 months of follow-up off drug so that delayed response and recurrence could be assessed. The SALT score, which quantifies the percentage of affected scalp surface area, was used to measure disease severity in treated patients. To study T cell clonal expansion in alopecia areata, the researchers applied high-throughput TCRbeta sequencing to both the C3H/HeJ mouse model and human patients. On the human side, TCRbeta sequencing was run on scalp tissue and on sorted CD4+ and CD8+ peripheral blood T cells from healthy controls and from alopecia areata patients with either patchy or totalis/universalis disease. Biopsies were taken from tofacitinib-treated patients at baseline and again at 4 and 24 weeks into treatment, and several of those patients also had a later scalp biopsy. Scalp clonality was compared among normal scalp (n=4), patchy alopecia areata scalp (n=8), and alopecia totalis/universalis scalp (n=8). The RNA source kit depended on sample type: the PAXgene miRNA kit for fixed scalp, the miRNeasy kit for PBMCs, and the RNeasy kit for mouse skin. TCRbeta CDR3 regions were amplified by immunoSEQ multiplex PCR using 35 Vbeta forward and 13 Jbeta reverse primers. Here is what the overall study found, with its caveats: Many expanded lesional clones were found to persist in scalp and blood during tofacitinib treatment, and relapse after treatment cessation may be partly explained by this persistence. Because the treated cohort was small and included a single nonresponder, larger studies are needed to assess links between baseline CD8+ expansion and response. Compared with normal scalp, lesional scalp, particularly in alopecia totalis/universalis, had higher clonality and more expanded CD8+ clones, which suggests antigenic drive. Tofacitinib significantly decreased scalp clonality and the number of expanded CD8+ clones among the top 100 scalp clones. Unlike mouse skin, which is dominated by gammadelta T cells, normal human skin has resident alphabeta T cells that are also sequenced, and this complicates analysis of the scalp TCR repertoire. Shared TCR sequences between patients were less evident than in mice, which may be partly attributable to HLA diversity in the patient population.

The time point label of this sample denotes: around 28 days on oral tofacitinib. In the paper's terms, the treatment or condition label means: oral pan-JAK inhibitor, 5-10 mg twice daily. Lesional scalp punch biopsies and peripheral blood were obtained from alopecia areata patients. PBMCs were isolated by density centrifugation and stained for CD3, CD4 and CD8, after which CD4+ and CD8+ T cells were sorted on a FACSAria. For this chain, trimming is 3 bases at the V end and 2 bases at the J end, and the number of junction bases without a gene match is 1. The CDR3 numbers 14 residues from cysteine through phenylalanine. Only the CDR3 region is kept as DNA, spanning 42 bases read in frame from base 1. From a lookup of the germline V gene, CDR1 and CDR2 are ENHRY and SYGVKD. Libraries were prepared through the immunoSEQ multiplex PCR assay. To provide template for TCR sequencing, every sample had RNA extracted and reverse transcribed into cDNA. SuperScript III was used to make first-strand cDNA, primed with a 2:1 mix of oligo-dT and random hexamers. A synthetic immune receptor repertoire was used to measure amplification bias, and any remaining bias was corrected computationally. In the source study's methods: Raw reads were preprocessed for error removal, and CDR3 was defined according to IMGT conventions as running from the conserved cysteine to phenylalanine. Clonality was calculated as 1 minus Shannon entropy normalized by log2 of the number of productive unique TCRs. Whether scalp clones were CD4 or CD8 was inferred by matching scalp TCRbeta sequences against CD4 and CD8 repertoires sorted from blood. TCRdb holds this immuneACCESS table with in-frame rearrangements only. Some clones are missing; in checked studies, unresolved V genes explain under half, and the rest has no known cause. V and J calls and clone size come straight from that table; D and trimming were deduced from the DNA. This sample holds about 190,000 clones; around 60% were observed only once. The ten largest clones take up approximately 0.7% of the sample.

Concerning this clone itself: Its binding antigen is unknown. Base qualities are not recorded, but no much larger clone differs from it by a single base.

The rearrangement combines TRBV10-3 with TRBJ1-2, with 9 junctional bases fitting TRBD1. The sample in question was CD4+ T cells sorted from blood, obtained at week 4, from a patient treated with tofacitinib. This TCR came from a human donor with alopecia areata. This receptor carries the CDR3 CAISEGTGNYGYTF. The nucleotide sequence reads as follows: TGTGCCATCAGTGAAGGGACAGGGAACTATGGCTACACCTTC.